This is a list of T cell receptor beta chains from one sample in a study of T cell changes during pregnancy in multiple sclerosis. TCRdb's table, derived via immunoSEQ multiplex PCR, lists solely in-frame clones and lacks some. The sample records approximately 73,000 clones, about 92% being singletons. The material was CD4+ T cells from peripheral blood mononuclear cells, obtained before pregnancy. The receptors derive from a female donor with multiple sclerosis, enrolled in a pregnancy study. CDR3s include the opening cysteine and the closing phenylalanine or tryptophan. A D gene is named only where the DNA matches it firmly. The size of a clone is reported for some rows only, either as once, few or many, or as a class for expanded clones.

j_call clone_size d_call v_call cdr3_nt cdr3_aa
TRBJ1-5 - - TRBV7-8 TGTGCCAGCAGCTTACGGGGGGATTATCAGCCCCAGCATTTT CASSLRGDYQPQHF
TRBJ1-1 once - TRBV6-6 TGTGCCACCCAATCGGGGGAAACTGAAGCTTTCTTT CATQSGETEAFF
TRBJ2-2 - - TRBV6-5 TGTGCCAGCAGTCGAGCCAGGGTTAACACCGGGGAGCTGTTTTTT CASSRARVNTGELFF
TRBJ2-7 - TRBD2 TRBV7-2 TGTGCCAGCAGCGAGACTAGCGGGGGCCCCTACGAGCAGTACTTC CASSETSGGPYEQYF
TRBJ2-2 - TRBD1 TRBV5-1 TGCGCCAGCCACCCCTACGGACAGGTCAACACCGGGGAGCTGTTTTTT CASHPYGQVNTGELFF
TRBJ1-2 - - TRBV5-4 TGTGCCAGCAGCTTGGTTAGGGGGGGGACGGAGCGGTGCACCTTC CASSLVRGGTERCTF
TRBJ2-2 - - TRBV7-3 TGTGCCAGCAGCTTAAATTCTGCGGGAAACACCGGGGAGCTGTTTTTT CASSLNSAGNTGELFF
TRBJ2-3 - - TRBV30 TGTGCCTGGAGTGTTGTAGGTTTAGCTACAGATACGCAGTATTTT CAWSVVGLATDTQYF
TRBJ2-4 - TRBD2 TRBV5-1 TGCGCCAGCAGCTTGGAAGGGGAGGGTGACATTCAGTACTTC CASSLEGEGDIQYF
TRBJ2-1 - - TRBV7-2 TGTGCCAGCAGCTTGGCTACTACCGGTGAGCAGTTCTTC CASSLATTGEQFF
TRBJ2-7 - - TRBV7-8 TGTGCCAGCAGCTTAGGGCATACCTCCTACGAGCAGTACTTC CASSLGHTSYEQYF
TRBJ2-5 - - TRBV27 TGTGCCAGCAGTACCAGGCCACCTCGGGAGACCCAGTACTTC CASSTRPPRETQYF